This is a list of T cell receptor beta chains from one sample in a study of vaccination effects on CD4 cells after COVID-19. Produced via immunoSEQ multiplex PCR; TCRdb's table is partial and in-frame only. The sample contains tens of thousands of clones, approximately 70% of which appear only once. These receptors are not linked to any known antigen. The starting material was CD4+ T cells from PBMCs cultured without peptide, obtained after COVID-19 vaccination. The source is a human donor who received a COVID-19 vaccine. CDR3s include the opening cysteine and the closing phenylalanine or tryptophan. The listing skips clone size in some rows; elsewhere it reads once, few, many or a size class.

v_gene,j_gene,abundance,CDR3aa
TRBV19,TRBJ2-7,.,CASSGGSSYEQYF
TRBV18,TRBJ2-2,few,CASSPVQGATGELFF
TRBV27,TRBJ2-2,.,CASSLQADLNTGELFF
TRBV3-1/TRBV3-2,TRBJ1-3,.,CASTMGGSGGNTIYF
TRBV10-3,TRBJ1-2,.,CAISGGESGYGYTF
TRBV9,TRBJ2-2,.,CASSVDTGSGELFF
TRBV10-3,TRBJ2-5,few,CAISSRDSPAETQYF
TRBV6-5,TRBJ1-4,.,CASRLTGDNEKLFF
TRBV4-1,TRBJ2-1,few,CASSQVSGLAYNEQFF
TRBV5-1,TRBJ2-7,medium-sized,CASSWTGSGYEQYF
TRBV18,TRBJ2-5,once,CASSPGPNRETQYF
TRBV3-1/TRBV3-2,TRBJ2-1,once,CASSQGTNEQFF
TRBV9,TRBJ2-1,.,CASSASGRVHNEQFF
TRBV5-1,TRBJ2-7,many,CASSLAGTSGRGEQYF
TRBV14,TRBJ1-2,.,CASSQDDRAARNYGYTF
TRBV23-1,TRBJ2-7,.,CASTKNRESYEQYF
TRBV3-1/TRBV3-2,TRBJ1-6,few,CASSQARSPLHF
TRBV5-1,TRBJ2-3,.,CASSLGRVEDTQYF
TRBV5-1,TRBJ2-3,.,CASSSGQGADTQYF
TRBV19,TRBJ1-1,.,CASSMGQGIEAFF
TRBV5-1,TRBJ1-2,.,CASSHSGLLGARVGYGYTF
TRBV6-5,TRBJ2-7,few,CASSLDRGPYEQYF
TRBV11-2,TRBJ1-2,.,CASSPRTGRGGYTF
TRBV19,TRBJ2-7,.,CASSSGRGRTRRYEQYF
TRBV5-1,TRBJ2-5,.,CASSLQETQYF
TRBV3-1/TRBV3-2,TRBJ2-5,.,CASSQGDRGRETQYF
TRBV2,TRBJ1-5,.,CASSVEGNQPQHF
TRBV5-4,TRBJ1-2,.,CASSFPQGVYGYTF
TRBV20-1,TRBJ1-1,.,CSASPPGLVTEAFF
TRBV5-1,TRBJ1-2,.,CASSLDSNIFNGYTF
TRBV6-2/TRBV6-3,TRBJ2-2,.,CASSYVDGGSYTGELFF
TRBV5-4,TRBJ2-1,.,CASSWEGRGPTYNEQFF
TRBV7-8,TRBJ1-5,.,CASSYAQGAWQPQHF
TRBV10-3,TRBJ1-3,.,CAIAGTVSGNTIYF
TRBV29-1,TRBJ2-5,.,CSVDNGGRETQYF